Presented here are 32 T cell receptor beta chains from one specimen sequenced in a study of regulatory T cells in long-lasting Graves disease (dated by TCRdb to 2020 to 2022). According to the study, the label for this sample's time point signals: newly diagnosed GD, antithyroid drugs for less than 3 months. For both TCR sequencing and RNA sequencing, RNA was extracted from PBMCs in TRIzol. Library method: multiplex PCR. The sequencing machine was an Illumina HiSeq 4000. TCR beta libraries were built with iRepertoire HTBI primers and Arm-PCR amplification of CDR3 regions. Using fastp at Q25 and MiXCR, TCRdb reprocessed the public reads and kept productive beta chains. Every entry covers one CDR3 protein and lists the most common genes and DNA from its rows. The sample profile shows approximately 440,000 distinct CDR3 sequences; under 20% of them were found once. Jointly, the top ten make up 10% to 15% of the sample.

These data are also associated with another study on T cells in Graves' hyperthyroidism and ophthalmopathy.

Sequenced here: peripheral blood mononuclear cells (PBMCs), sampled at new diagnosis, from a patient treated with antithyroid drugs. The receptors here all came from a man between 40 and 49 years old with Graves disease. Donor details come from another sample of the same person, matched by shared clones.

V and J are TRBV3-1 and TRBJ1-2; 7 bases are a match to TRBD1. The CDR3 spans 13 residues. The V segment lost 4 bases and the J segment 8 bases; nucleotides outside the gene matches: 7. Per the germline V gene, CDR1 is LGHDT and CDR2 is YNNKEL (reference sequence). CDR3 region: CASSRGQRSGYTF. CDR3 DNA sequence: TGTGCCAGCAGCCGGGGACAGCGTAGCGGCTACACCTTC.

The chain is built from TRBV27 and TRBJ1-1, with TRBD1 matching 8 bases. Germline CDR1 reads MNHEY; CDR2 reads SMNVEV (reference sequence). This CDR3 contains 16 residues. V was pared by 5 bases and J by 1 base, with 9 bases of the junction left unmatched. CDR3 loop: CASSPRNRGANTEAFF. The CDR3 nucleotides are TGTGCCAGCAGTCCTCGTAACAGGGGGGCGAACACTGAAGCTTTCTTT.

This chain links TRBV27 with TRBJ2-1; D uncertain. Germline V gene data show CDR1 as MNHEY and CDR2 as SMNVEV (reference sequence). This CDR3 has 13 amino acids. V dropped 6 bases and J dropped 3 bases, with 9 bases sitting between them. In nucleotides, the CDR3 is TGTGCCAGCAGGCAGTCGGACTACAATGAGCAGTTCTTC. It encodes CASRQSDYNEQFF.

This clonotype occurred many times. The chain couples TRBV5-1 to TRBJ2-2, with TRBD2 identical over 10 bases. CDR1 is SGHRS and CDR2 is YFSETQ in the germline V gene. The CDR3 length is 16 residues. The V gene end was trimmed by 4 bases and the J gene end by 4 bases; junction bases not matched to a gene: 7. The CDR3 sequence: CASSDRTSGVTGELFF. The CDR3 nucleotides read TGCGCCAGCAGCGATAGGACTAGCGGAGTCACCGGGGAGCTGTTTTTT.

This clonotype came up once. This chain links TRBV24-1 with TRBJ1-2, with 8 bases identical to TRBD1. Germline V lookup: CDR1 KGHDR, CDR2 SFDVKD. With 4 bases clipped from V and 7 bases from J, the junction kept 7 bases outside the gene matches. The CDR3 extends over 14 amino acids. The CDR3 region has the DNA TGTGCCACCAGTGAAGGGACAGGCTTCCGTGGCTACACCTTC. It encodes CATSEGTGFRGYTF.

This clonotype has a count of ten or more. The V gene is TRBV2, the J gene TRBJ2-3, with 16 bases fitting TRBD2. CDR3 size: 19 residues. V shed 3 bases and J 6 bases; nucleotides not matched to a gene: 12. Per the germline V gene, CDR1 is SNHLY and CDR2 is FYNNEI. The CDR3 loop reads CASSESGLAGGQGADTQYF. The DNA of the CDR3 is TGTGCCAGCAGTGAGTCGGGACTAGCGGGAGGGCAGGGAGCGGATACGCAGTATTTT.

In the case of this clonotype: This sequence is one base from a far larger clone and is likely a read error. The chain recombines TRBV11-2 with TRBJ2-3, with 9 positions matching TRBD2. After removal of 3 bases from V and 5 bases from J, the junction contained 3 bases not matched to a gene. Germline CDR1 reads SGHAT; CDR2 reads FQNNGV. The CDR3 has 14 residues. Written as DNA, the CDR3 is TGTGCCAGCAGCTTTCCAGCGGGGGGAGATACGCAGTATTTT. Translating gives CASSFPAGGDTQYF.

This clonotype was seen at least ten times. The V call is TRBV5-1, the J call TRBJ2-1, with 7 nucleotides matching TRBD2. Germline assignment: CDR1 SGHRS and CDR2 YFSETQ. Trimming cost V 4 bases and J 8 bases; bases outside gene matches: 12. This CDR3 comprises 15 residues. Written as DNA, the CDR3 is TGCGCCAGCAGCCCCGGTCACCGGGGGGTTTATGAGCAGTTCTTC. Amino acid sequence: CASSPGHRGVYEQFF.

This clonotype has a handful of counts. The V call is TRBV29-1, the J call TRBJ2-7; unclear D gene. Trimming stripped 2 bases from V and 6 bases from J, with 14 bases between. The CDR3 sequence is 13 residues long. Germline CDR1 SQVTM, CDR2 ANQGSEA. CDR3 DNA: TGCAGCGTTGAATTTGTCCAGGAACGCGAGCAGTACTTC. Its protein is CSVEFVQEREQYF.

Here the CDR3 DNA reads TGTGCCAGCAGCGTAAGTCCGGACGGTAACTATGGCTACACCTTC. Amino acids: CASSVSPDGNYGYTF. This chain links TRBV9 with TRBJ1-2; D is unclear. CDR3 length equals 15 residues. V gave up 1 base and J gave up 1 base, with 11 bases separating them. Germline V gene lookup returns CDR1 SGDLS and CDR2 YYNGEE.

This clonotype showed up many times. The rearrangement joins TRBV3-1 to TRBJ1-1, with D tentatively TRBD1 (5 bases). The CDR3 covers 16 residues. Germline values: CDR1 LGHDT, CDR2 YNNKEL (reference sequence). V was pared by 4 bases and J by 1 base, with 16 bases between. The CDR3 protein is CASSLSSHQGNTEAFF. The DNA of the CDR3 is TGTGCCAGCAGCCTATCGTCACATCAGGGGAACACTGAAGCTTTCTTT. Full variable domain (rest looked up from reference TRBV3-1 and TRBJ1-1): DTAVSQTPKYLVTQMGNDKSIKCEQNLGHDTMYWYKQDSKKFLKIMFSYNNKELIINETVPNRFSPKSPDKAHLNLHINSLELGDSAVYFCASSLSSHQGNTEAFFGQGTRLTVV.

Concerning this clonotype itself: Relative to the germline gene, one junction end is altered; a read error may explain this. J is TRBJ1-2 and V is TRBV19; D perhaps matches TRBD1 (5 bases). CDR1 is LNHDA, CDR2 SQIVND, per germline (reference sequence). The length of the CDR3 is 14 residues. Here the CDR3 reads CASSIAGSNYGHTF. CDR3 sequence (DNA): TGTGCCAGTAGTATAGCAGGGTCTAACTATGGCCACACCTTC.

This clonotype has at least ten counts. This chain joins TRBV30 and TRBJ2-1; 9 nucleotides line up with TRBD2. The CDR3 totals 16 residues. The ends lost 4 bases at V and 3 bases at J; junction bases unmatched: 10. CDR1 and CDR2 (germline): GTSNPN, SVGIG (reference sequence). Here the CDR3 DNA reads TGTGCCTGGACAACGTTAGCGGGAGACATCTACAATGAGCAGTTCTTC. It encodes CAWTTLAGDIYNEQFF.

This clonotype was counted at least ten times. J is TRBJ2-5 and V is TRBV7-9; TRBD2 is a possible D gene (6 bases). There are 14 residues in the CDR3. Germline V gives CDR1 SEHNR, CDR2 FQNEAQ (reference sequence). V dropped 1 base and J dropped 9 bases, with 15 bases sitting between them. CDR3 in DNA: TGTGCCAGCAGCTTAGTGGAGGGATCCTCGGCCCAGTACTTC. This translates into CASSLVEGSSAQYF.

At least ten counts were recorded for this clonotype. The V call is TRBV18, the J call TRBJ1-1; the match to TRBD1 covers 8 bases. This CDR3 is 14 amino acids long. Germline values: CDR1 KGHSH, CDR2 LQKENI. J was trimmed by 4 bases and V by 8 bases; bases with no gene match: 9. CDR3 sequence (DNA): TGTGCCAGCGCCGTGGACAGGGATGGCACTGAAGCTTTCTTT. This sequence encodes CASAVDRDGTEAFF.

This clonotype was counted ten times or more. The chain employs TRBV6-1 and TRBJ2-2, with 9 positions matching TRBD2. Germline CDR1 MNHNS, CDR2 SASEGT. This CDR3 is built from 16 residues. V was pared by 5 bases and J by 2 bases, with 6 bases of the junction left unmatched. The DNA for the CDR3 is TGTGCCAGCAGTATTAGACTAGCGGAAAACACCGGGGAGCTGTTTTTT. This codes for CASSIRLAENTGELFF.

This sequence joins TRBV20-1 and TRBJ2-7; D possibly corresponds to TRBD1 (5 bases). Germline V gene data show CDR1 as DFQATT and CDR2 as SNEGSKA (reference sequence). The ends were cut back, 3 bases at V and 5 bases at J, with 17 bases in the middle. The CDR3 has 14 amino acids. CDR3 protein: CSARKVQGVDEQYF. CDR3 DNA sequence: TGCAGTGCTAGGAAGGTGCAGGGTGTAGACGAGCAGTACTTC.

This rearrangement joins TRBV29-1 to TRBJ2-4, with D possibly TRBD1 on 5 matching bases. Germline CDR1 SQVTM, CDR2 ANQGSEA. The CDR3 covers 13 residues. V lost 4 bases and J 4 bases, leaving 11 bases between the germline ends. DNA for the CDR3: TGCAGCGTTGGAAGGGCAGGGAAAAACATTCAGTACTTC. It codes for CSVGRAGKNIQYF.

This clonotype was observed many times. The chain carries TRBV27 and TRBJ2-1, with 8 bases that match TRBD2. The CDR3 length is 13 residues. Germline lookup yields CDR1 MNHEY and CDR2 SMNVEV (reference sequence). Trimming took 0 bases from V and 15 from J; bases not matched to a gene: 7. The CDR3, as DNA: TGTGCCAGCAGTTTATCCTCGGGACTAGGCCTGTTCTTC. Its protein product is CASSLSSGLGLFF.

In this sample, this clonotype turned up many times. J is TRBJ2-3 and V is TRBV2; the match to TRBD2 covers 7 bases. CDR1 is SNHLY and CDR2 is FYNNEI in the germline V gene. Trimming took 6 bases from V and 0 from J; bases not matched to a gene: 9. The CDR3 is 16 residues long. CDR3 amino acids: CASRDQTSLSTDTQYF. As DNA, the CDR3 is TGTGCCAGCAGAGACCAGACTAGCCTAAGCACAGATACGCAGTATTTT. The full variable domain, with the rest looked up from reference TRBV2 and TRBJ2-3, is EPEVTQTPSHQVTQMGQEVILRCVPISNHLYFYWYRQILGQKVEFLVSFYNNEISEKSEIFDDQFSVERPDGSNFTLKIRSTKLEDSAMYFCASRDQTSLSTDTQYFGPGTRLTVL.

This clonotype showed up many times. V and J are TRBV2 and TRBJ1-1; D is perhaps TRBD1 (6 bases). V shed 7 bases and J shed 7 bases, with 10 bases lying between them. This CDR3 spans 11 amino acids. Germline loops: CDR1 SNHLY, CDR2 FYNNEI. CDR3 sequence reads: CASNGGGEAFF. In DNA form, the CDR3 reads TGTGCCAGCAATGGGGGCGGTGAAGCTTTCTTT.

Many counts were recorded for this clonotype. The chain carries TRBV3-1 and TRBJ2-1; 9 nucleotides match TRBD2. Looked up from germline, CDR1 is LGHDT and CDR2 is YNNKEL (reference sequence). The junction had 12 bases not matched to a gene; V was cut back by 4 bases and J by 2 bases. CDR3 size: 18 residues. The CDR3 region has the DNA TGTGCCAGCAGCCCCGCTTTAAGGACTAGCGTTACCTACAATGAGCAGTTCTTC. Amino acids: CASSPALRTSVTYNEQFF.

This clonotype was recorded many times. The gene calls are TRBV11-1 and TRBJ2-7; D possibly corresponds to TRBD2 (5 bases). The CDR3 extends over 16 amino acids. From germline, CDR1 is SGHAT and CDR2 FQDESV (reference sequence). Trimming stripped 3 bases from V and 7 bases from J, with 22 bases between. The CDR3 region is CASSFLAQATFGEQYF. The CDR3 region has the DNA TGTGCCAGCAGCTTTCTAGCACAAGCCACTTTTGGTGAGCAGTACTTC. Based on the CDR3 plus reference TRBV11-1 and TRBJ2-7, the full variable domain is EAEVAQSPRYKITEKSQAVAFWCDPISGHATLYWYRQILGQGPELLVQFQDESVVDDSQLPKDRFSAERLKGVDSTLKIQPAELGDSAMYLCASSFLAQATFGEQYFGPGTRLTVT.

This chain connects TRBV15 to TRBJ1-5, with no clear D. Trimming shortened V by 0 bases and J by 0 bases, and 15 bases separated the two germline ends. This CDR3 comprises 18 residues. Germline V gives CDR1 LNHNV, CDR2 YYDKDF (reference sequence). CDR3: CATSRDLPGGDSNQPQHF. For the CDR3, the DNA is TGTGCCACCAGCAGAGATCTCCCGGGCGGGGATAGCAATCAGCCCCAGCATTTT.

The CDR3 loop reads CASKRTHNTGELFF. The CDR3 DNA is TGCGCCAGCAAAAGGACACATAACACCGGGGAGCTGTTTTTT. J is TRBJ2-2 and V is TRBV5-1, with D maybe TRBD1 (5 bases). The CDR3 consists of 14 residues. The V gene's germline CDR1 is SGHRS and CDR2 YFSETQ. The V gene lost 6 bases and the J gene lost 2 bases, with 11 bases spanning the gap.

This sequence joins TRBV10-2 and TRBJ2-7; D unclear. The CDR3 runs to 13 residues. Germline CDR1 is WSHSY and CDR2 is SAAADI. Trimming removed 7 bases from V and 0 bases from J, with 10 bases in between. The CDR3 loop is CASNPGGSYEQYF. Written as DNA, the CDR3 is TGCGCCAGCAACCCCGGTGGCTCCTACGAGCAGTACTTC.

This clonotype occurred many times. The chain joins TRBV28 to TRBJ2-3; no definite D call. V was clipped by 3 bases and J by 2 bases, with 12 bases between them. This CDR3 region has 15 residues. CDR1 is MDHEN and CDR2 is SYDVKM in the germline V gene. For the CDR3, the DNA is TGTGCCAGCAGTTTGGCCGATTTGTCCACAGATACGCAGTATTTT. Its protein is CASSLADLSTDTQYF.

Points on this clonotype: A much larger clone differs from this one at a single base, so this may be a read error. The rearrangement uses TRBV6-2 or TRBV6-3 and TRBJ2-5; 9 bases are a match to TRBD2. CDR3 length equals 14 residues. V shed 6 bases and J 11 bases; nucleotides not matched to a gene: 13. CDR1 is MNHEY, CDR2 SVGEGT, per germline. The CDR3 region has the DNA TGTGCCAGCAGGGAGATAGCGGGAGTCAATGAGCAGTACTTC. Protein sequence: CASREIAGVNEQYF.

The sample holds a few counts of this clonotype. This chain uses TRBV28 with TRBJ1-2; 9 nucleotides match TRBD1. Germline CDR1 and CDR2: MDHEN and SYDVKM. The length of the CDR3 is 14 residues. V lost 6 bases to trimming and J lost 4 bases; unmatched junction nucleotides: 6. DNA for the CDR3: TGTGCCAGCAGCCCCCGGGACAGGGCCTATGGCTACACCTTC. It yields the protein CASSPRDRAYGYTF.

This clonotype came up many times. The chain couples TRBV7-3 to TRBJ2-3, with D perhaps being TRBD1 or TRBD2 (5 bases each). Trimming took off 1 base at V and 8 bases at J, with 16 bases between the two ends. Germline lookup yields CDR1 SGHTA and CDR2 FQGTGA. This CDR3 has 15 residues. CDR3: CASSLKAPGPGTQYF. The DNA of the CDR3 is TGTGCCAGCAGCTTAAAGGCCCCGGGACCCGGTACGCAGTATTTT.

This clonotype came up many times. CDR3 in amino acids: CSAKQDNTNTEAFF. As DNA, the CDR3 is TGCAGTGCTAAACAAGACAATACAAACACTGAAGCTTTCTTT. The gene calls are TRBV20-1 and TRBJ1-1; no reliable D call. The germline V and J ends were trimmed by 4 bases and 2 bases, with 14 bases remaining between them. Germline CDR1 and CDR2: DFQATT and SNEGSKA (reference sequence). The CDR3 contains 14 residues.

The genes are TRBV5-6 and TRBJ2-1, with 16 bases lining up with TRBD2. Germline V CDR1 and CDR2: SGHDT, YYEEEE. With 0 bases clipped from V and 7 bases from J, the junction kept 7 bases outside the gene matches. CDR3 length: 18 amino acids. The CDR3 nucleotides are TGTGCCAGCAGCTTGGAGGGACTAGCGGGAGGGGCTGGGAATGAGCAGTTCTTC. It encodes CASSLEGLAGGAGNEQFF.